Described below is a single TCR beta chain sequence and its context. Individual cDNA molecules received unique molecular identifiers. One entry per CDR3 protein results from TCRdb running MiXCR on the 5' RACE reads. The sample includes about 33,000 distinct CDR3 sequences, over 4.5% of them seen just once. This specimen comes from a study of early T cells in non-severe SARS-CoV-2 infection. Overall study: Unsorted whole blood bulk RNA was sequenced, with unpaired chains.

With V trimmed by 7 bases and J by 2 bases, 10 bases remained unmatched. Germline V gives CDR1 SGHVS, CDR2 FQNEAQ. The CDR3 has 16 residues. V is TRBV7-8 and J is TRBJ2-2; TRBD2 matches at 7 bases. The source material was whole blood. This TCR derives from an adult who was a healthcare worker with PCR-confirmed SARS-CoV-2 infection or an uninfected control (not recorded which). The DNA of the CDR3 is TGTGCCAGCACCCTGCGGGGGTTAGGTAACACCGGGGAGCTGTTTTTT. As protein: CASTLRGLGNTGELFF. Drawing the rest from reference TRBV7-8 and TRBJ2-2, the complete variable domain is GAGVSQSPRYKVAKRGQDVALRCDPISGHVSLFWYQQALGQGPEFLTYFQNEAQLDKSGLPSDRFFAERPEGSVSTLKIQRTQQEDSAVYLCASTLRGLGNTGELFFGEGSRLTVL.